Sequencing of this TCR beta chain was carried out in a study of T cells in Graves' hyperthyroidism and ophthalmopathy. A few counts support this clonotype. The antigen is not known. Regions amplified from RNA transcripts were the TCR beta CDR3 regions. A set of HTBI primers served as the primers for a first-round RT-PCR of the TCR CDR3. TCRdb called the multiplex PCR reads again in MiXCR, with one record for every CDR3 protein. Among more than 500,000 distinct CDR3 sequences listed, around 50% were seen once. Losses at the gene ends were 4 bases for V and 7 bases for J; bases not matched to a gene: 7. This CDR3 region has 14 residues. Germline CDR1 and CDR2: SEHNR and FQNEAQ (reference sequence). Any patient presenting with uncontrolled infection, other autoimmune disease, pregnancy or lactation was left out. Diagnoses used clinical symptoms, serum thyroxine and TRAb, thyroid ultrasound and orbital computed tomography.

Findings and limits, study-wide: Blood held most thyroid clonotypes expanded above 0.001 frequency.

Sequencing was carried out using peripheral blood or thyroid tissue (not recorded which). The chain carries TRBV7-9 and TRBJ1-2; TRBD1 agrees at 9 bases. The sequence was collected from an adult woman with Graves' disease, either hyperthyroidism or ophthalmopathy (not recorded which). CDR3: CASSSPWDRVGYTF. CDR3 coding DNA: TGTGCCAGCAGCTCCCCCTGGGACAGGGTTGGCTACACCTTC.